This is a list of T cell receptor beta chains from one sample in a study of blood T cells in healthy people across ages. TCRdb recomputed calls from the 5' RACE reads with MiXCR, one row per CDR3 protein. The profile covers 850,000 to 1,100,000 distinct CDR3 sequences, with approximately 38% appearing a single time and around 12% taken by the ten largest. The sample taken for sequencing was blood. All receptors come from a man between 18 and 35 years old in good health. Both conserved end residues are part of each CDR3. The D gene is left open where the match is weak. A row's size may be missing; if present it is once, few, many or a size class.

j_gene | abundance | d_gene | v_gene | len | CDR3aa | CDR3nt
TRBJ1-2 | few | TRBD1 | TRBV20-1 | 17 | CSASGVQGAEANYGYTF | TGCAGTGCTAGCGGAGTACAGGGGGCAGAAGCTAACTATGGCTACACCTTC
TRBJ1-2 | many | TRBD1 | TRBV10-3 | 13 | CAISEGGAYGYTF | TGTGCCATCAGTGAAGGGGGCGCCTATGGCTACACCTTC
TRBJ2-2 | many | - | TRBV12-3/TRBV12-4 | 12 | CASSQIGRELFF | TGTGCCAGCAGCCAAATCGGCCGGGAGCTGTTTTTT
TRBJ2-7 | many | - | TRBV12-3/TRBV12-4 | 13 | CASSPFAGSEQYF | TGTGCCAGCAGCCCATTCGCCGGATCCGAGCAGTACTTC
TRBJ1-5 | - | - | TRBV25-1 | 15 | CASSEFEQSNQPQHF | TGTGCCAGCAGTGAGTTCGAACAGAGCAATCAGCCCCAGCATTTT
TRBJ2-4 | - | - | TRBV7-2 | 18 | CASSPKVGGALAKNIQYF | TGTGCCAGCAGCCCGAAAGTCGGGGGTGCGTTAGCCAAAAACATTCAGTACTTC
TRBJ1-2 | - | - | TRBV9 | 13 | CASSVDYRDGYTF | TGTGCCAGCAGCGTAGATTACAGAGATGGCTACACCTTC
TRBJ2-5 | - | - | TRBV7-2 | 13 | CASSGGLLETQYF | TGTGCCAGCAGCGGAGGACTACTAGAGACCCAGTACTTC
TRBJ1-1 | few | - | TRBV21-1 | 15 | CASSDLLGRETEAFF | TGTGCCAGCAGCGACCTCCTGGGCAGGGAAACTGAAGCTTTCTTT
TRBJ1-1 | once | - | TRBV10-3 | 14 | CAIREGQLNTEAFF | TGTGCCATCAGAGAGGGACAACTGAACACTGAAGCTTTCTTT
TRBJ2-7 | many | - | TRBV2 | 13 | CASSLQGSYEQYF | TGTGCCAGCAGTTTACAGGGATCCTACGAGCAGTACTTC
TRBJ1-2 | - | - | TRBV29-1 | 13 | CSVSGRVRDGYTF | TGCAGCGTTTCGGGTAGGGTACGGGACGGCTACACCTTC
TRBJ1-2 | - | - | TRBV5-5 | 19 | CASSLSGPILRDFRDGYTF | TGTGCCAGCAGCTTGTCCGGCCCAATTCTCCGCGATTTTCGGGATGGCTACACCTTC
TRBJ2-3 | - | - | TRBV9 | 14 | CASSVAGLLDTQYF | TGTGCCAGCAGCGTAGCGGGGCTGCTTGATACGCAGTATTTT
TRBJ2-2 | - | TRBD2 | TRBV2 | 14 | CASNAGRDTGELFF | TGTGCCAGCAATGCCGGGAGGGACACCGGGGAGCTGTTTTTT
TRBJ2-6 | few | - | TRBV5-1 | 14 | CASSLDPGANVLTF | TGCGCCAGCAGCTTGGATCCTGGGGCCAACGTCCTGACTTTC
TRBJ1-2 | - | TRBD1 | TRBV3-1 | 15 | CASSQSTVQGYGYTF | TGTGCCAGCAGCCAATCGACAGTACAGGGGTATGGCTACACCTTC
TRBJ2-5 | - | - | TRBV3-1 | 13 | CASRPPGGETQYF | TGTGCCAGCAGGCCACCGGGGGGCGAGACCCAGTACTTC
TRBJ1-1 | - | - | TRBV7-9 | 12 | CATGDSNTEAFF | TGTGCCACGGGGGACTCGAACACTGAAGCTTTCTTT
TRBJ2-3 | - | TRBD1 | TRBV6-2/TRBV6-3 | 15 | CASTPTIGGLNTQYF | TGTGCCAGCACCCCGACCATAGGGGGCCTAAATACGCAGTATTTT
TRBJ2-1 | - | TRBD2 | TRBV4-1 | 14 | CASSQSGGFETQFF | TGCGCCAGCAGCCAGAGCGGGGGTTTTGAGACCCAGTTCTTC